These 2 T cell receptor beta chains were all obtained from the same sample, sequenced in a study of T cells after yellow fever vaccination. MiXCR, applied by TCRdb to the 5' RACE reads, yields one record per CDR3 protein. The data hold more than 350,000 distinct CDR3 sequences, with about 9.9% observed a single time. The sample consisted of PBMCs, taken on the day of the first yellow fever vaccination. These receptors were obtained from a man younger than 30 who received the YFV17D yellow fever vaccine.

This clonotype was recorded many times. This chain joins TRBV7-6 and TRBJ2-7; D gene ambiguous. The V gene's germline CDR1 is SGHVS and CDR2 FNYEAQ. This CDR3 contains 12 residues. V dropped 0 bases and J dropped 6 bases, with 6 bases sitting between them. The CDR3 region is CASSLARGEQYF. CDR3 nucleotides: TGTGCCAGCAGCTTAGCCAGAGGCGAGCAGTACTTC.

This clonotype occurred many times. The rearrangement links TRBV27 to TRBJ1-2; TRBD1 matches 9 bases. Germline loops: CDR1 MNHEY, CDR2 SMNVEV (reference sequence). The CDR3 spans 13 residues. V lost 5 bases, J lost 8 bases, and 6 bases stayed unmatched. This CDR3 reads CASSPGTGNGYTF. DNA for the CDR3: TGTGCCAGCAGTCCGGGGACAGGGAACGGCTACACCTTC.